These T cell receptor beta chains were read from a single sample in a study of cytomegalovirus exposure and HLA in healthy donors. Sequencing used immunoSEQ multiplex PCR; TCRdb keeps in-frame clones, though not all of them. The table lists over 150,000 clones, approximately 80% of them singletons. Sequenced sample: PBMCs. Receptors were obtained from a man in his fifties or sixties in good health and CMV-seropositive. Each CDR3 is given with its conserved first and last residue. D genes are given only for firm matches. The listing skips clone size in some rows; elsewhere it reads once, few, many or a size class.

v_gene: TRBV23-1
abundance: once
d_gene: .
j_gene: TRBJ1-2
CDR3aa: CASSQSKGVGPYGYTF
CDR3nt: TGCGCCAGCAGTCAATCAAAGGGAGTTGGGCCCTATGGCTACACCTTC

v_gene: TRBV28
abundance: .
d_gene: .
j_gene: TRBJ1-2
CDR3aa: CASSPTGFFYGYTF
CDR3nt: TGTGCCAGCAGTCCGACAGGATTTTTTTATGGCTACACCTTC

v_gene: TRBV2
abundance: .
d_gene: .
j_gene: TRBJ2-2
CDR3aa: CASSGFRANTGELFF
CDR3nt: TGTGCCAGCAGTGGTTTCAGGGCGAACACCGGGGAGCTGTTTTTT

v_gene: TRBV18
abundance: .
d_gene: TRBD2
j_gene: TRBJ2-7
CDR3aa: CASSPYLAGASYEQYF
CDR3nt: TGTGCCAGCTCACCATATCTAGCGGGGGCCTCCTACGAGCAGTACTTC

v_gene: TRBV5-1
abundance: .
d_gene: .
j_gene: TRBJ2-1
CDR3aa: CASSQKQGNEQFF
CDR3nt: TGCGCCAGCAGCCAGAAACAGGGAAATGAGCAGTTCTTC

v_gene: TRBV28
abundance: .
d_gene: TRBD1
j_gene: TRBJ2-7
CDR3aa: CASSSRDRGYYEQYF
CDR3nt: TGTGCCAGCAGCAGCCGGGACAGGGGGTACTACGAGCAGTACTTC

v_gene: TRBV4-3
abundance: .
d_gene: .
j_gene: TRBJ2-3
CDR3aa: CASSQDLVADRGDTQYF
CDR3nt: TGCGCCAGCAGCCAAGATCTTGTCGCAGACCGGGGAGATACGCAGTATTTT

v_gene: TRBV19
abundance: .
d_gene: .
j_gene: TRBJ2-2
CDR3aa: CASSVQWGRSGELFF
CDR3nt: TGTGCCAGTAGTGTACAATGGGGGCGGAGCGGGGAGCTGTTTTTT

v_gene: TRBV27
abundance: .
d_gene: .
j_gene: TRBJ1-5
CDR3aa: CASSLSPLTGNNQPQHF
CDR3nt: TGCGCCAGCAGTTTATCCCCCTTGACAGGTAACAATCAGCCCCAGCATTTT

v_gene: TRBV6-6
abundance: .
d_gene: .
j_gene: TRBJ1-2
CDR3aa: CASRAGTNYGYTF
CDR3nt: TGTGCCAGCAGGGCAGGGACAAACTATGGCTACACCTTC

v_gene: TRBV7-9
abundance: .
d_gene: .
j_gene: TRBJ2-3
CDR3aa: CASSLKPTKPSDTQYF
CDR3nt: TGTGCCAGCAGCTTAAAACCCACTAAACCCTCAGATACGCAGTATTTT

v_gene: TRBV5-4
abundance: few
d_gene: .
j_gene: TRBJ1-1
CDR3aa: CASSPQGNTEAFF
CDR3nt: TGTGCCAGCAGTCCACAGGGGAACACTGAAGCTTTCTTT

v_gene: TRBV28
abundance: .
d_gene: .
j_gene: TRBJ2-5
CDR3aa: CASSFGATRAQETQYF
CDR3nt: TGTGCCAGCAGTTTTGGGGCGACTCGTGCTCAAGAGACCCAGTACTTC

v_gene: TRBV7-9
abundance: .
d_gene: TRBD2
j_gene: TRBJ2-4
CDR3aa: CASSHGLAGGRDIQYF
CDR3nt: TGTGCCAGCAGCCATGGACTAGCGGGGGGGCGGGACATTCAGTACTTC

v_gene: TRBV6-5
abundance: .
d_gene: TRBD1
j_gene: TRBJ1-6
CDR3aa: CASSPGQGSSPLHF
CDR3nt: TGTGCCAGCAGCCCGGGACAGGGAAGTTCACCCCTCCACTTT

v_gene: TRBV13
abundance: .
d_gene: .
j_gene: TRBJ2-2
CDR3aa: CASSQGRGGSGELFF
CDR3nt: TGTGCCAGCAGCCAAGGCAGGGGTGGGTCCGGGGAGCTGTTTTTT

v_gene: TRBV5-1
abundance: .
d_gene: TRBD2
j_gene: TRBJ2-1
CDR3aa: CASSYQSGGGLYEQFF
CDR3nt: TGCGCCAGCAGTTACCAAAGCGGGGGGGGGTTATATGAGCAGTTCTTC

v_gene: TRBV27
abundance: .
d_gene: .
j_gene: TRBJ1-2
CDR3aa: CASSSSPYGYTF
CDR3nt: TGTGCCAGCAGTTCAAGCCCCTATGGCTACACCTTC

v_gene: TRBV4-2
abundance: .
d_gene: TRBD1
j_gene: TRBJ1-4
CDR3aa: CASSPGVQGDEKLFF
CDR3nt: TGTGCCAGCAGCCCAGGGGTACAGGGGGATGAAAAACTGTTTTTT

v_gene: TRBV5-1
abundance: few
d_gene: .
j_gene: TRBJ1-5
CDR3aa: CASSLFTDQPQHF
CDR3nt: TGCGCCAGCAGCTTGTTTACGGATCAGCCCCAGCATTTT

v_gene: TRBV9
abundance: .
d_gene: .
j_gene: TRBJ2-2
CDR3aa: CASSVAGGLNTGELFF
CDR3nt: TGTGCCAGCAGCGTAGCGGGGGGCCTCAACACCGGGGAGCTGTTTTTT

v_gene: TRBV2
abundance: .
d_gene: TRBD2
j_gene: TRBJ2-3
CDR3aa: CASSDEAGGLGTQYF
CDR3nt: TGTGCCAGCAGTGATGAAGCGGGGGGATTGGGTACGCAGTATTTT

v_gene: TRBV13
abundance: .
d_gene: .
j_gene: TRBJ2-2
CDR3aa: CASSEQGLANTGELFF
CDR3nt: TGTGCCAGCAGCGAGCAAGGCCTAGCGAACACCGGGGAGCTGTTTTTT